The 5 T cell receptor beta chains below were found in one sample sequenced in a study of shared clonotypes between healthy human individuals. The repertoire was sequenced with immunoSEQ multiplex PCR; TCRdb's copy has only in-frame clones and lacks some. Here the sample spans about 680,000 clones, around 78% being singletons. Source material: memory CD4+ T cells sorted from blood. Subset of the sample: CD45RA-negative fraction. Receptor source: a woman younger than 45 in good health.

The chain is built from TRBV4-1 and TRBJ2-5, with D possibly matching TRBD1 (6 bases). Trimming took 6 bases from V and 5 from J, leaving 7 bases between them. The CDR3 runs to 11 residues. Germline V CDR1 and CDR2: MGHRA, YSYEKL. The CDR3 spells CASRRGETQYF. CDR3 DNA: TGCGCCAGCAGGAGGGGGGAGACCCAGTACTTC.

The chain is built from TRBV4-1 and TRBJ2-7; D may be TRBD1 (6 bases). The CDR3 runs to 17 residues. Trimming left V 1 base short and J 1 base short, with 17 bases between. Germline V gene sequence: CDR1 MGHRA, CDR2 YSYEKL. The CDR3: CASSQGWAGGGSYEQYF. The CDR3 DNA sequence: TGCGCCAGCAGCCAAGGTTGGGCTGGGGGCGGATCCTACGAGCAGTACTTC.

This clone was seen a few times. The chain couples TRBV30 to TRBJ2-4; tentatively, D is TRBD1 (6 bases). The CDR3 is 14 amino acids. V lost 0 bases and J lost 3, with 9 bases in between. Per germline, CDR1 GTSNPN and CDR2 SVGIG (reference sequence). In nucleotides, the CDR3 is TGTGCCTGGAGTGTACAAGGGGGCAAAAACATTCAGTACTTC. It specifies CAWSVQGGKNIQYF.

As for this clone: The identical CDR3 is also encoded by other nucleotide sequences in the sample. The rearrangement uses TRBV19 and TRBJ2-7, with D hard to call. Germline loops: CDR1 LNHDA, CDR2 SQIVND (reference sequence). CDR3 size: 12 residues. V was clipped by 1 base and J by 4 bases, with 5 bases between them. CDR3 sequence: CASSIVGYEQYF. As DNA, the CDR3 is TGTGCCAGTAGTATAGTCGGATACGAGCAGTACTTC.

J is TRBJ2-7 and V is TRBV5-1; D is undetermined. Trimming shortened V by 2 bases and J by 4 bases, and 13 bases separated the two germline ends. The CDR3 length is 14 residues. CDR1 and CDR2 (germline): SGHRS, YFSETQ. This chain's CDR3 is CASSLRIAGYEQYF. The CDR3 nucleotides are TGCGCCAGCAGCTTAAGAATAGCAGGATACGAGCAGTACTTC.